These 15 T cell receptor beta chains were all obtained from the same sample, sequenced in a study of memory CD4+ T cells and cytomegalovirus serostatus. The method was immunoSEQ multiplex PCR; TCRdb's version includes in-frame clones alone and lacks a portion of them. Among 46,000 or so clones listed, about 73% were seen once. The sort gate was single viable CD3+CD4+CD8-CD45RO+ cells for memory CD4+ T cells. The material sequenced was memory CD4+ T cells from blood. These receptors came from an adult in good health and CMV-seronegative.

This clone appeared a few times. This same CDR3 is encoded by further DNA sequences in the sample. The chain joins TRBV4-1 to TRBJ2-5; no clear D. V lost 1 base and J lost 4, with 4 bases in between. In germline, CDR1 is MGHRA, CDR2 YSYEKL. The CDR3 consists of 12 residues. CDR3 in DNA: TGCGCCAGCAGCCAAGGGAGAGAGACCCAGTACTTC. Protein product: CASSQGRETQYF.

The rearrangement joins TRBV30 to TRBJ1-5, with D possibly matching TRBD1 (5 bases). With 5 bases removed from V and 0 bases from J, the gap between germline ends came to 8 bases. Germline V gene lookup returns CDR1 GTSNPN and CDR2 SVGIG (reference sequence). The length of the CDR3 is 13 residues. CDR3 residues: CAWGTDSNQPQHF. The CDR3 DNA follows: TGTGCCTGGGGGACGGATAGCAATCAGCCCCAGCATTTT.

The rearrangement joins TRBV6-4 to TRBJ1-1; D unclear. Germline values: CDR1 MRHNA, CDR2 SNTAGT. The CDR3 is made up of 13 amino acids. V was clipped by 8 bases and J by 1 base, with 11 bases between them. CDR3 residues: CASRQRGNTEAFF. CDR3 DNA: TGTGCCAGCCGTCAGCGGGGGAACACTGAAGCTTTCTTT.

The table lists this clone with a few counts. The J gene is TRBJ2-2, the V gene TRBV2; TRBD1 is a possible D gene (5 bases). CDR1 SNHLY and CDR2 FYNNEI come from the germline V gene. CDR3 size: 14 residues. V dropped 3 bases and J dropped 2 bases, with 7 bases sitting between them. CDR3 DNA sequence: TGTGCCAGCAGTGATCAGGGCAACACCGGGGAGCTGTTTTTT. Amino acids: CASSDQGNTGELFF. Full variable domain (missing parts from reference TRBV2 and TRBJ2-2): EPEVTQTPSHQVTQMGQEVILRCVPISNHLYFYWYRQILGQKVEFLVSFYNNEISEKSEIFDDQFSVERPDGSNFTLKIRSTKLEDSAMYFCASSDQGNTGELFFGEGSRLTVL.

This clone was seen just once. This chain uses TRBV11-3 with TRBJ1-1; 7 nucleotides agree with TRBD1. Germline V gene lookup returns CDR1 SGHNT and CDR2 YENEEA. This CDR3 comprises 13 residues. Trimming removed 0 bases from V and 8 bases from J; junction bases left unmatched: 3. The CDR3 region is CASSLDQGGEAFF. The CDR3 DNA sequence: TGTGCCAGCAGCTTAGATCAGGGGGGGGAAGCTTTCTTT.

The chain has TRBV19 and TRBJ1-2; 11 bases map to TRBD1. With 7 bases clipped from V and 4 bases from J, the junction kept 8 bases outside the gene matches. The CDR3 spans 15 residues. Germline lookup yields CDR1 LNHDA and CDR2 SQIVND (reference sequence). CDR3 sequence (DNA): TGTGCCAGTACCCCCGGGACAGGGGGTGTCTATGGCTACACCTTC. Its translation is CASTPGTGGVYGYTF.

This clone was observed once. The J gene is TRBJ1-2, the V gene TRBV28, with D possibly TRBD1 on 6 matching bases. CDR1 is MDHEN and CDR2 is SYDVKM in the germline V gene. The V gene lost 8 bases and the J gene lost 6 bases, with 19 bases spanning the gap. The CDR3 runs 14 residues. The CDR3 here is CASGLQGGENGYTF. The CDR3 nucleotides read TGTGCCAGCGGCTTACAGGGTGGAGAGAATGGCTACACCTTC.

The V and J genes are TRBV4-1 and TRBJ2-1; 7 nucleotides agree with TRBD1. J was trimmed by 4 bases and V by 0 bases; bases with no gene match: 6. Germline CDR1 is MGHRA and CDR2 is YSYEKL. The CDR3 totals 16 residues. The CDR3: CASSQDPTGSYNEQFF. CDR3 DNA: TGCGCCAGCAGCCAAGACCCGACAGGGTCATACAATGAGCAGTTCTTC.

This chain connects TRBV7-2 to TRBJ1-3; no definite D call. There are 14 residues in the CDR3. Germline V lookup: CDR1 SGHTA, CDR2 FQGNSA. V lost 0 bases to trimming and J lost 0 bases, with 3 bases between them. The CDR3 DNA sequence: TGTGCCAGCAGCTTAGCCGTCTCTGGAAACACCATATATTTT. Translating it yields CASSLAVSGNTIYF. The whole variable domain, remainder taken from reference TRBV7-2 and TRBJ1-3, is GAGVSQSPSNKVTEKGKDVELRCDPISGHTALYWYRQSLGQGLEFLIYFQGNSAPDKSGLPSDRFSAERTGGSVSTLTIQRTQQEDSAVYLCASSLAVSGNTIYFGEGSWLTVV.

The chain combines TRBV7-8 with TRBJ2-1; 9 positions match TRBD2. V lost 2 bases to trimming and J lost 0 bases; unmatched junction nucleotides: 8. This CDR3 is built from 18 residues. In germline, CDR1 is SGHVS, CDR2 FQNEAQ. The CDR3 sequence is CASSLPAGGRSSYNEQFF. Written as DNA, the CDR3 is TGTGCCAGCAGCTTACCAGCGGGGGGCCGGAGCTCCTACAATGAGCAGTTCTTC.

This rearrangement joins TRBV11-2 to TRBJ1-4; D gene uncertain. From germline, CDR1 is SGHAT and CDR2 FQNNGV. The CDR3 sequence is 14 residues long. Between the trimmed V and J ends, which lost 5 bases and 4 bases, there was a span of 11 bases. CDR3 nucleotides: TGTGCCAGCAGCCCAGGCTGGGGTAATGAAAAACTGTTTTTT. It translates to CASSPGWGNEKLFF. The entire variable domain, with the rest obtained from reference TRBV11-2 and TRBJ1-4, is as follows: EAGVAQSPRYKIIEKRQSVAFWCNPISGHATLYWYQQILGQGPKLLIQFQNNGVVDDSQLPKDRFSAERLKGVDSTLKIQPAKLEDSAVYLCASSPGWGNEKLFFGSGTQLSVL.

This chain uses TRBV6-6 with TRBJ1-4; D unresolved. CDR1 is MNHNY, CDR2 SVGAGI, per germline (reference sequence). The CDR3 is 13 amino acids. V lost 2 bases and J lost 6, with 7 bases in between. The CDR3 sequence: CASSYLTDEKLFF. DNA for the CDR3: TGTGCCAGCAGTTACCTGACCGATGAAAAACTGTTTTTT.

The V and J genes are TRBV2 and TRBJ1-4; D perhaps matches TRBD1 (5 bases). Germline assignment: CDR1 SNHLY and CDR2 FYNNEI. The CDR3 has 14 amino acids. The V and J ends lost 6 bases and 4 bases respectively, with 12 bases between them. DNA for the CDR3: TGTGCCAGCAGGGGGACCGATTATAATGAAAAACTGTTTTTT. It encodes CASRGTDYNEKLFF.

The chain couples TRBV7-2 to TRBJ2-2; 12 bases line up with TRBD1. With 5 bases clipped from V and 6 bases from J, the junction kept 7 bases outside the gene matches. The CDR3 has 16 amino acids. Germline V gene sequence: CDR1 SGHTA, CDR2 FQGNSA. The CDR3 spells CASSPGGQGASGELFF. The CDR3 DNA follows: TGTGCCAGCAGCCCCGGGGGACAGGGGGCATCCGGGGAGCTGTTTTTT.

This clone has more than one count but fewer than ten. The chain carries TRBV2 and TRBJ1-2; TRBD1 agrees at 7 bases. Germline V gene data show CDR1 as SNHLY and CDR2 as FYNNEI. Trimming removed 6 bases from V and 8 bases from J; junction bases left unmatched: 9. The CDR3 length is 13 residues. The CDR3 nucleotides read TGTGCCAGCAGGGCAGGGGGAACAGGCGGCTACACCTTC. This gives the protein CASRAGGTGGYTF.